This T cell receptor beta chain emerged from a study of T-cell memory formation after mild COVID-19 (dated by TCRdb to the early 2020s). Looking at the study overall: Most TCR sequence clusters were specific to one of the two donors. T-cell clones expanding and contracting after mild COVID-19 in a couple of donors were tracked by longitudinal TCRalpha and TCRbeta repertoire sequencing. Two young, previously healthy adult volunteers made up the cohort, one male and one female. Paper-wide results and their limitations: From day 15 to 85, contracting clones showed balanced CD4/CD8 phenotypes, whereas a second wave of clones that expanded from day 15 to 37 leaned towards CD4+. Only a couple of mild cases were covered by the study, and larger cohorts that include severe cases with pre-infection samples were considered necessary. Some responding clones were found in pre-infection memory, which suggests that pre-existing cross-reactive memory T cells took part in the SARS-CoV-2 response. SARS-CoV-2 specificity of the second-wave clones peaking on day 37 was not confirmed. Contracting CD4+ clones were located mainly in the CM and EM memory subsets, whereas CD8+ clones were found to be enriched in EMRA.

PBMCs were isolated by Ficoll-Paque density gradient centrifugation. Notes on this clonotype: It has no known antigen specificity. The sample holds no much larger clone one base away, and base qualities are not on file.

The CDR3 goes from the cysteine to the phenylalanine over 20 residues. Kept here is only the CDR3 DNA, which spans 60 bases and is read in frame from base 1. V is cut back by 6 bases and J by 4 bases, with 23 bases in the junction unmatched. Sequencing was carried out with an Illumina NovaSeq 6000. Using 5'RACE with constant-segment primers, TCRalpha and TCRbeta cDNA libraries were constructed, with sample barcodes and unique molecular identifiers added in the process. Trizol reagent was used to extract RNA from every sample. Library amplification was performed in two PCR steps, and a second sample barcode and Illumina TruSeq adapters were introduced in the second step. Sequencing of libraries was performed on an Illumina NovaSeq with 2 x 150 bp paired-end reads. The source study handled its data this way. Demultiplexing of reads and collapsing into UMI-guided consensus sequences were performed with migec v1.2.7. Using mixcr v2.1.11, UMI consensuses were aligned to TRA and TRB V and J templates and then assembled into clonotypes. Clonotypes were classified as expanded or contracted when called significant by both edgeR and NoisET, with noise models trained on biological replicates. For edgeR calls, the thresholds were a false discovery rate-adjusted p below 0.01 and a log2 fold-change of 1. PCA with hierarchical clustering of max-normalized trajectories of the 1000 most abundant clonotypes was used as exploratory dynamics analysis. Separately sequenced CD4+ and CD8+ repertoires were used to assign the CD4 or CD8 phenotype of responding clones. TCRdb reran the public reads through fastp at Q25 and MiXCR, keeping productive beta chains. Rows merge per CDR3 protein into single entries with the most common DNA and genes. Clone size and V and J calls follow TCRdb, not the original study. The sample table lists 150,000 to 200,000 distinct CDR3 sequences, 20% to 25% of them with a count of one. The ten largest account for roughly 24% of the sample.

Sequenced input: PBMCs or a T cell subset sorted from them (not recorded which). The source is an adult woman who had mild COVID-19 (a few samples of this study predate the infection). The sample titles of this study are shuffled in the database, so cell type and time point are left out; the donor was told from shared clones. The chain was built from TRBV12-3 or TRBV12-4 and TRBJ2-1; TRBD2 matches 8 bases in the middle. CDR3 loop: CASSSQPTSVHGIIYNEQFF. The bases read TGTGCCAGCAGCTCTCAACCGACTAGCGTACACGGAATAATATACAATGAGCAGTTCTTC.